This T cell receptor beta chain was found in a study of shared clonotypes between healthy human individuals. For the study at large: The plates for each donor numbered three CD4 naive, three CD4 memory, two CD8 naive and one CD8 memory. Notes on the study in general: The sampled material consisted only of blood, and tissue repertoires are likely to differ.

The donors were adults (healthy and HIV-negative) with no recent acute infections or vaccinations. The J segment lost 2 bases and the V segment lost 1 base, leaving 5 bases of the junction unmatched. The germline V gene encodes CDR1 SGHVS and CDR2 FQNEAQ. This CDR3 region has 16 residues. Repertoires were generated with immunoSEQ multiplex PCR, while TCRdb's copy carries only in-frame clones and drops some. The table records roughly 2 million clones, approximately 96% of them present only once. As for this clone: Its cognate antigen is unknown.

The TCR was taken from a man aged 18 to 30 in good health. The material sequenced was naive CD4+ T cells sorted from blood. Subset noted: CD45RA+ positively selected. This rearrangement joins TRBV7-8 to TRBJ2-1, with 7 bases lining up with TRBD2. The chain's CDR3 is CASSLEGGSPYNEQFF. For the CDR3, the DNA is TGTGCCAGCAGCTTAGAGGGCGGGAGTCCCTACAATGAGCAGTTCTTC.